What follows describes a single T cell receptor (beta chain). Its specificity is unknown. Unrecorded immune exposure was likely among donors, who were nominally healthy when sampled. Trimming took 5 bases from V and 0 from J, leaving 20 bases between them. The CDR3 totals 17 residues. From germline, CDR1 is SGHVS and CDR2 FQNEAQ. This entry belongs to a study of cytomegalovirus exposure and HLA in healthy donors. Regarding the study as a whole: TCR beta sequences reportedly predicted the HLA-A and HLA-B alleles of most subjects accurately.

PCR involved 60 Vbeta and 13 Jbeta primers. The protocol was immunoSEQ multiplex PCR, while the TCRdb copy is restricted to in-frame clones and leaves out a portion. The table has fewer than 150,000 clones, roughly 65% seen once. This clonotype originated in a woman aged 25 to 39 in good health and CMV-seronegative. J is TRBJ2-7 and V is TRBV7-8; a weak D match, TRBD2 (7 bases). Sequencing used PBMCs. The CDR3 nucleotides are TGTGCCAGCAGCCCCCGGGGGGCGGGAGACCTCTCCTACGAGCAGTACTTC. It yields the protein CASSPRGAGDLSYEQYF.